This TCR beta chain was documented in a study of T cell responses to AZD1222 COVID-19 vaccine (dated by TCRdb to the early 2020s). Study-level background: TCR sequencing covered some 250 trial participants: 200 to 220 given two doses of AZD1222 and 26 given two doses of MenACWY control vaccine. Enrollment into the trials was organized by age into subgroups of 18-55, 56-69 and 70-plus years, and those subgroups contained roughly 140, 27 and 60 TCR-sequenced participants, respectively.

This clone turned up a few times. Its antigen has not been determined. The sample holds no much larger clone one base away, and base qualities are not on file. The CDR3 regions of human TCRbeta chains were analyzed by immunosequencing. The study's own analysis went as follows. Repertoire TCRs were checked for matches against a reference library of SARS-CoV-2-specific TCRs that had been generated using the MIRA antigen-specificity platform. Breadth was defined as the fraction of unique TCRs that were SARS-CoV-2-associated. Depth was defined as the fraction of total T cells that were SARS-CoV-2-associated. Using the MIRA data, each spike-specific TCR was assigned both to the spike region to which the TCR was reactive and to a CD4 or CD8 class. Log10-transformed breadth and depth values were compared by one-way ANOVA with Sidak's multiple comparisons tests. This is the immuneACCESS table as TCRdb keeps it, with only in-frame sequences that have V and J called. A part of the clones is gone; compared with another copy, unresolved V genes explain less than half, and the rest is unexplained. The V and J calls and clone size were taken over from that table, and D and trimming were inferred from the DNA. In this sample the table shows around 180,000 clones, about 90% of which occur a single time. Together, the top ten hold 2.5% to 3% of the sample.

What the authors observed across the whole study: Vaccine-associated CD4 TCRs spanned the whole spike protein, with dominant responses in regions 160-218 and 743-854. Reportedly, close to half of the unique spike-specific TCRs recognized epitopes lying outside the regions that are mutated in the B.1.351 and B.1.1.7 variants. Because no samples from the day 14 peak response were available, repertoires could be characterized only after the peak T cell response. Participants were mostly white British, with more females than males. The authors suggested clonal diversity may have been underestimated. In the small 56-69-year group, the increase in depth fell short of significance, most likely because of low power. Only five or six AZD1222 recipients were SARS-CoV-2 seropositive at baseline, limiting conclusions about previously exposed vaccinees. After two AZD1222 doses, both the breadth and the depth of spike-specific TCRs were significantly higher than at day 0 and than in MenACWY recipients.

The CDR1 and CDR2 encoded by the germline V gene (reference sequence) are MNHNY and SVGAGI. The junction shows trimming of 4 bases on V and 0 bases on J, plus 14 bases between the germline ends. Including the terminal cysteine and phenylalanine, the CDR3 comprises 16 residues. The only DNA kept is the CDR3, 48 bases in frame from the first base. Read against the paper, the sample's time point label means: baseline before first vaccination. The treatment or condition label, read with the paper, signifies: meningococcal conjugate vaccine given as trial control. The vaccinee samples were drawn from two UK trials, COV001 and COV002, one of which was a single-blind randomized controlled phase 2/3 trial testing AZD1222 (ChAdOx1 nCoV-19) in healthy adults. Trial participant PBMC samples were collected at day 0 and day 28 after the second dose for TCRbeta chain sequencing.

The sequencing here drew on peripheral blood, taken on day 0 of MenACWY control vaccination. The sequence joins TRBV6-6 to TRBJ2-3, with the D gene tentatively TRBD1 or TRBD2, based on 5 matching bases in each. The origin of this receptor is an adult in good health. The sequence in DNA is TGTGCCAGCAGTTTAGGGACGCGTTCTAGCACAGATACGCAGTATTTT. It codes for CASSLGTRSSTDTQYF.